This TCR beta chain was found in a study of cytomegalovirus exposure and HLA in healthy donors. About this clone itself: Its target is unknown.

Findings and limits, study-wide: The study flagged around 160 TCR beta chains as cytomegalovirus-associated. In vitro experiments confirmed that three CMV-associated chains were specific for CMV antigens.

Here immunoSEQ multiplex PCR was the method, and the copy in TCRdb shows in-frame clones only, minus some. Of about 130,000 clones detected, 85% to 90% appear once; the ten largest clones hold 5.5% to 7%. Material for sequencing was PBMCs. This sequence originates from a woman between 25 and 40 years old in good health and CMV-seropositive.

The CDR3: CASRQIDTQYF. CDR3 coding DNA: TGTGCCAGCAGACAAATCGATACGCAGTATTTT. The rearrangement uses TRBV11-2 and TRBJ2-3; no definite D call. The CDR3 spans 11 residues. The germline V and J ends were trimmed by 6 bases and 6 bases, with 7 bases remaining between them. CDR1 is SGHAT and CDR2 is FQNNGV in the germline V gene.